The rows below give T cell receptor beta chains drawn from one sample of a study of T-cell memory formation after mild COVID-19. MiXCR, applied by TCRdb to the 5' RACE reads, yields one record per CDR3 protein. The sample includes a few hundred thousand distinct CDR3 sequences, around 15% of them seen just once. The sequencing sample was made of PBMCs or a T cell subset sorted from them (not recorded which). All receptors come from a man younger than 35 who had mild COVID-19 (a few samples of this study predate the infection). Cell type and time point are not known. The CDR3 runs from the conserved cysteine through the conserved F or W. D genes are given only for firm matches. Clone size is given for some rows only: seen once, a few or many times, or a class if the clone is expanded.

TRBJ2-1 | TRBV7-2 | NA | NA | TGTGCCAGCAGCTCCCGGGTCTCGGGTTACAATGAGCAGTTCTTC | CASSSRVSGYNEQFF
TRBJ1-1 | TRBV5-1 | many | NA | TGCGCCAGCAGCTTGGAAGGTGAAGCTTTCTTT | CASSLEGEAFF
TRBJ1-1 | TRBV18 | few | NA | TGTGCCAGCTCACCAGTCCAGCTACCTGGGACTGAAGCTTTCTTT | CASSPVQLPGTEAFF
TRBJ2-7 | TRBV18 | NA | TRBD1 | TGTGCCAGCTCAGGTAGGGACAGTTCCTACGAGCAGTACTTC | CASSGRDSSYEQYF
TRBJ2-3 | TRBV12-3/TRBV12-4 | NA | NA | TGTGCCAGCAGTTTAATTTCAGATACGCAGTATTTT | CASSLISDTQYF
TRBJ2-7 | TRBV6-5 | few | NA | TGTGCCAGCAGTTACCGAGGGGGTAGCTCCTACGAGCAGTACTTC | CASSYRGGSSYEQYF
TRBJ1-3 | TRBV6-1 | NA | NA | TGTGCCAGCAGTGAACAAGGCAGAAGTGGAAACACCATATATTTT | CASSEQGRSGNTIYF
TRBJ1-4 | TRBV7-2 | NA | TRBD1 | TGTGCCAGCAGCCCCCGGACAGGGAATGATGAAAAACTGTTTTTT | CASSPRTGNDEKLFF
TRBJ2-1 | TRBV5-1 | few | NA | TGCGCCAGCAGCACTGTACCCGGGACCCTCAATGAGCAGTTCTTC | CASSTVPGTLNEQFF
TRBJ1-2 | TRBV9 | NA | NA | TGTGCCAGCAGCGTAGCTGTAGTTAACTATGGCTACACCTTC | CASSVAVVNYGYTF
TRBJ2-5 | TRBV20-1 | NA | NA | TGCAGTGCTACAGTATGGCCCGGTGGGGAGACCCAGTACTTC | CSATVWPGGETQYF
TRBJ1-5 | TRBV28 | NA | NA | TGTGCCAGCAGTAGAGACATGAATCAGCCCCAGCATTTT | CASSRDMNQPQHF
TRBJ2-1 | TRBV2 | many | TRBD2 | TGTGCCAGCAGTTATCCGGGACTAGGTGGGGTGAATGAGCAGTTCTTC | CASSYPGLGGVNEQFF
TRBJ1-1 | TRBV2 | few | NA | TGTGCCAGCATACTACTGGGCACTGAAGCTTTCTTT | CASILLGTEAFF
TRBJ1-5 | TRBV6-1 | few | NA | TGTGCCACTTTCCGTAGTGTGGGGGCAAAGCAGCCCCAGCATTTT | CATFRSVGAKQPQHF
TRBJ2-3 | TRBV11-3 | NA | NA | TGTGCCAGCAGCCTTCATGGGGCCACAGATACGCAGTATTTT | CASSLHGATDTQYF
TRBJ1-2 | TRBV15 | NA | NA | TGTGCCACCAGCAGAGCCCCCCACCTGGTGCACTATGGCTACACCTTC | CATSRAPHLVHYGYTF
TRBJ2-7 | TRBV5-1 | NA | TRBD1 | TGCGCCAGCAGCCCGACAGGGGGCCGTGAGCAGTACTTC | CASSPTGGREQYF
TRBJ1-1 | TRBV6-1 | NA | NA | TGTGCCAGCAGTCCGCATAGCATGAACACTGAAGCTTTCTTT | CASSPHSMNTEAFF
TRBJ2-3 | TRBV5-1 | many | TRBD2 | TGCGCCAGCAGCTTCTTACTAGCGGACACAGATACGCAGTATTTT | CASSFLLADTDTQYF
TRBJ1-1 | TRBV4-1 | NA | TRBD1 | TGCGCCAGCAGCCTTGGGGGACAGGGCGGGAACACTGAAGCTTTCTTT | CASSLGGQGGNTEAFF
TRBJ2-6 | TRBV5-1 | few | NA | TGCGCCAGCAGCCTTTCGGGGGACAGGGCCAACGTCCTGACTTTC | CASSLSGDRANVLTF
TRBJ2-2 | TRBV7-9 | NA | TRBD1 | TGTGCCAGCAGCGCGACCGAACCGGGACAGGACACCGGGGAGCTGTTTTTT | CASSATEPGQDTGELFF
TRBJ1-1 | TRBV10-3 | few | NA | TGTGCCATCACCCAGGGAGGACCTGCAGGTGAAGCTTTCTTT | CAITQGGPAGEAFF
TRBJ2-5 | TRBV7-9 | many | NA | TGTGCCAGCAGCTTACAGGGATCGGCCCAGTACTTC | CASSLQGSAQYF
TRBJ2-7 | TRBV12-3/TRBV12-4 | NA | TRBD1 | TGTGCCAGCAGCTACAGGACAGGGGGGTCCTACGAGCAGTACTTC | CASSYRTGGSYEQYF
TRBJ1-2 | TRBV20-1 | few | NA | TGCAGTGCTGGGGGAGTTGGGGCCTATGGCTACACCTTC | CSAGGVGAYGYTF
TRBJ1-2 | TRBV20-1 | NA | NA | TGCAGTGCTATCGAGGACAGATACTATGGCTACACCTTC | CSAIEDRYYGYTF
TRBJ2-3 | TRBV5-5 | many | NA | TGTGCCAGCAGCTCGAGGGACTGGCCAGATACGCAGTATTTT | CASSSRDWPDTQYF
TRBJ1-1 | TRBV7-2 | few | NA | TGTGCCAGCAGCTTCAGTGGCAGGAACACTGAAGCTTTCTTT | CASSFSGRNTEAFF
TRBJ1-1 | TRBV7-8 | few | TRBD1 | TGTGCCAGCAGCTTAGTCTTCGCAGGGGGGGAAGCTTTCTTT | CASSLVFAGGEAFF
TRBJ2-3 | TRBV5-1 | NA | NA | TGCGCTTCAGGTGCGGGCGACACAGATACGCAGTATTTT | CASGAGDTDTQYF
TRBJ2-7 | TRBV12-5 | NA | NA | TGTGCTAGTGGTTTGGGCTCCCTCAACAACGAGCAGTACTTC | CASGLGSLNNEQYF
TRBJ1-2 | TRBV11-2 | NA | NA | TGTGCCAGCAGCTGGAGGACCGACGGTTCCTATGGCTACACCTTC | CASSWRTDGSYGYTF
TRBJ1-1 | TRBV20-1 | NA | NA | TGCAGTGCTAGGGGACAAATGGATGGGGGCACTGAAGCTTTCTTT | CSARGQMDGGTEAFF
TRBJ1-2 | TRBV10-3 | NA | TRBD1 | TGTGCCATCCTCGGGCAGGGGGATTACTATGGCTACACCTTC | CAILGQGDYYGYTF
TRBJ1-2 | TRBV5-1 | few | NA | TGCGCCAGCAGCTTGTCCCCCGGGGCTTCCTACTATGGCTACACCTTC | CASSLSPGASYYGYTF
TRBJ1-1 | TRBV7-2 | NA | TRBD1 | TGTGCCAGCAGCTTGGGACAGGGCTGGAACACTGAAGCTTTCTTT | CASSLGQGWNTEAFF
TRBJ2-7 | TRBV7-9 | few | NA | TGTGCCAGCGCCAGTGGGGGAGGTGAGCAGTACTTC | CASASGGGEQYF
TRBJ2-6 | TRBV7-2 | few | NA | TGTGCCAGCAGCTTAGACGGTCCAACTGGGGCCAACGTCCTGACTTTC | CASSLDGPTGANVLTF
TRBJ2-1 | TRBV4-1 | few | NA | TGCGCCAGCAGCCCCCTAGGGAATGAGCAGTTCTTC | CASSPLGNEQFF